This T cell receptor beta chain comes out of a study of blood T cell repertoires in COVID-19. Sequencing used immunoSEQ multiplex PCR; TCRdb keeps in-frame clones, though not all of them. The sample lists 100,000 to 150,000 clones; approximately 71% were seen once. V shed 9 bases, J shed 0 bases, and the junction held 10 bases outside the gene matches. Germline values: CDR1 LNHNV, CDR2 YYDKDF (reference sequence). CDR3 size: 16 residues. J is TRBJ1-4 and V is TRBV15; 7 bases map to TRBD1. The clonotype originates from a woman aged 65 to 85 with acute or convalescent COVID-19. The sequenced material came from peripheral blood. CDR3 residues: CATKPGQPATNEKLFF. DNA for the CDR3: TGTGCCACTAAACCGGGACAGCCAGCAACTAATGAAAAACTGTTTTTT.